This T cell receptor (beta chain) emerged from a study of identical twins (dated by TCRdb to 2016 to 2018). Broadly, across the study: The study deep-sequenced TCR alpha and beta repertoires from monozygotic twins, unrelated adults of various ages and cord blood to test whether fetal clonotypes persist. Replicate twin experiments were performed at different times using different library preparation protocols to rule out contamination.

Only healthy Caucasian donors were included. The twin cohort consisted of three pairs of female monozygotic twins, all aged roughly 18 to 30 years. RNA for TCR libraries was isolated from peripheral blood mononuclear cells. Libraries were made using 5' RACE. The instrument was an Illumina HiSeq 2000. A universal primer binding site was added through template switching, and the final cDNA carried a unique molecular identifier so that TCR cDNA molecules could be counted accurately. Specific primers in the conserved constant-segment region were used to synthesize first-strand cDNA for TCR alpha and beta chains. To control for contamination, every cDNA library was double barcoded, receiving both a SMART-Mk sample barcode and Illumina barcodes. Two successive PCR steps introduced TruSeq adapter sequences along with Illumina sample barcodes. Sequencing of the TCR alpha and beta cDNA libraries was done on the Illumina HiSeq platform using custom primers. Turning to the authors' computational methods: Unique molecular identifiers were extracted from raw reads with MiGEC, and CDR3 positions were determined with MiXCR. For each individual, recombination models were inferred using an EM algorithm with the repgenHMM and IGoR tools. The tcR package in R was used for shared clonotype analysis, with sharing normalized by the product of cloneset sizes. To study raw recombination free of thymic and clonal selection effects, out-of-frame nonproductive sequences were analyzed. TCRdb reanalyzed the raw reads on its own, using fastp at Q25 for trimming and MiXCR for clone calling, and kept in-frame beta chains. One record per CDR3 amino acid sequence lists the most common genes and DNA. These V and J calls rely on TCRdb rather than the paper's analysis. Counted in this sample were around 690,000 distinct CDR3 sequences; about 20% of them appeared once. The leading ten clones occupy roughly 4% of the sample.

Comment on this clonotype: Its antigen target is currently unknown. The record has no base qualities; no much larger clone is one base away.

Overall study results and their limits: Excess twin sharing in beta out-of-frame sequences was weaker because fewer shared sequences lowered the signal-to-noise ratio. Recombination models systematically underestimated out-of-frame TCR alpha sharing in monozygotic twins but agreed with sharing between unrelated individuals. Invariant T cells such as MAIT and iNKT could partly confound zero-insertion analyses, though diverse VJ usage argued against this for most clonotypes. Fewer insertions were carried by abundant cord blood beta clonotypes, a similar but weaker trend appeared in young adult naive repertoires, and no such trend appeared in memory repertoires. Because the same donors could not be followed over many years, conclusions were based on cross-sectional statistical analysis. Compared with coincidental sharing between unrelated individuals, an excess of low generation-probability sequences was observed among out-of-frame TCR alpha sequences shared between twins.

V is clipped by 0 bases and J by 7 bases, and the sequence between their germline boundaries is 4 bases long. CDR1 and CDR2, looked up from the germline V gene, are SGHRS and YFSETQ. The CDR3 spans 11 residues, from the cysteine through the phenylalanine. Of the read, only the CDR3 DNA is kept; its 33 bases are in frame from base 1. These data also formed part of another study, on T cells expressing NK-cell markers. As that second paper reports: About 8 donors provided sorted CD3+CD56+NKG2C+, CD3+CD56+NKG2C- and CD3+CD56-NKG2C+ T-cell subsets, whose TCR beta-chain repertoires were profiled. Among the eight sequenced donors, seven were HCMV-seropositive and one was HCMV-seronegative. In several experiments an anti-gammadeltaTCR antibody was added to restrict sorting to alphabetaTCR-expressing T cells. In five to seven donors, the dominant CD3+CD56+NKG2C+ clonotypes were among the top 10 CD8+ clonotypes and accounted for roughly 1.0-8% of CD8+ T cells. Those dominant clonotypes were again the most abundant among CD3+CD56-NKG2C+ cells in a few donors, at about 25-65%. Whether the expanded NKG2C-expressing T cell clones were specific for HCMV antigens was left unclear. The study sequenced eight donors, all healthy volunteers chosen at random: three men and five women. A commercial ELISA kit detecting HCMV-specific IgG in serum was used to determine HCMV serostatus. For several donors, bulk peripheral blood T-cell repertoires were also sequenced from unsorted PBMC. Reads were demultiplexed and grouped by UMI with MIGEC, and clonotypes were assembled and quantified with MiTCR. To remove erroneous sequences, TCR cDNA sequences were retained only when supported by two or more reads. The tcR package was used for downstream repertoire analysis, and clonotypes were matched between fractions using CDR3 nucleotide sequence together with V segment. VDJmatch was used to annotate antigen specificity against VDJdb, with one amino acid substitution in CDR3 allowed.

Input material: PBMCs. The rearranged chain carries TRBV5-1 and TRBJ2-5; no confident D gene assignment can be made. The sequence came from a woman between 18 and 29 years old in good health. CDR3 reads: CASSLDTTQYF. The DNA sequence reads TGCGCCAGCAGCTTGGACACGACCCAGTACTTC.